A selection of T cell receptor beta chains follows, all from one sample in a study of PD-1 blockade in classical Hodgkin lymphoma. TCRdb's table, derived via immunoSEQ multiplex PCR, lists solely in-frame clones and lacks some. The table shows 25,000 to 35,000 clones, with more than 60% occurring only once. The sample was CD4+ T cells from blood, taken before the fourth cycle of nivolumab. These receptor sequences come from a human donor with classical Hodgkin lymphoma. Each CDR3 is given with its conserved first and last residue. The D gene is left open where the match is weak. Not every row has a clone size; where given, it reads once, few, many or a size class.

cdr3_aa j_call v_call clone_size d_call
CASSVLTDTQYF TRBJ2-3 TRBV9 - -
CASRQGDTEAFF TRBJ1-1 TRBV6-6 - -
CAWSPRAGGTETQYF TRBJ2-5 TRBV30 - TRBD1
CASSLAGTGGNSPLHF TRBJ1-6 TRBV7-2 - TRBD1
CASSGGDSYEQYF TRBJ2-7 TRBV6-6 - TRBD2
CASSLFGVQDNEQFF TRBJ2-1 TRBV5-6 - -
CASSKGTGESQPQHF TRBJ1-5 TRBV5-4 - TRBD1
CASSQRGTEEQYF TRBJ2-7 TRBV4-1 once -
CASSRTSGGAIGEQYF TRBJ2-7 TRBV7-8 - TRBD2
CASSLASGLVDTQYF TRBJ2-3 TRBV5-5 - TRBD2
CASSFKTNTEAFF TRBJ1-1 TRBV5-1 - -
CASSIGTGQYNEQFF TRBJ2-1 TRBV18 - -
CASRPGRNQPQHF TRBJ1-5 TRBV19 - -
CASSLTGGYGQPQHF TRBJ1-5 TRBV5-1 - TRBD1
CASSTGGLDEQYF TRBJ2-7 TRBV19 - TRBD1
CASSESGLNQPQHF TRBJ1-5 TRBV25-1 few -
CASSGDRANEKLFF TRBJ1-4 TRBV5-1 - TRBD1
CASSSGRGSTDTQYF TRBJ2-3 TRBV9 - -
CASSARLAGTGELFF TRBJ2-2 TRBV19 - TRBD2
CASSQVGDHYGYTF TRBJ1-2 TRBV4-2 few -
CASSQGLGLGPYEQYF TRBJ2-7 TRBV13 - TRBD2
CASSLSSSRAGPTEAFF TRBJ1-1 TRBV5-1 - -